A single sample is the source of the 11 T cell receptor beta chains below, sequenced in a study of cytomegalovirus exposure and HLA in healthy donors. PCR employed 60 Vbeta and 13 Jbeta primers. This table comes from immunoSEQ multiplex PCR, and its TCRdb copy is limited to in-frame clones, with some not included. This sample carries under 140,000 clones, less than 85% of them seen once, and the ten largest clones take roughly 13%. The sample comprised PBMCs. These receptors were taken from a man aged 25-45 years in good health and CMV-seropositive.

This clone was recorded once. The rearrangement uses TRBV11-2 and TRBJ2-7, with D possibly being TRBD2 (5 bases). Deletions cut 0 bases from V and 0 bases from J, with 12 bases between. Germline V gene data show CDR1 as SGHAT and CDR2 as FQNNGV. CDR3 length: 16 amino acids. The CDR3 nucleotides read TGTGCCAGCAGCTTAGACCGGGGAGTCAGCTCCTACGAGCAGTACTTC. This translates into CASSLDRGVSSYEQYF.

Only a few counts were recorded for this clone. This rearrangement joins TRBV28 to TRBJ1-6; 9 nucleotides line up with TRBD1. Losses at the gene ends were 6 bases for V and 9 bases for J; bases not matched to a gene: 6. Germline-derived CDR1 and CDR2 are MDHEN and SYDVKM. This CDR3 has 14 residues. Here the CDR3 reads CASRRQGVGSPLHF. Written as DNA, the CDR3 is TGTGCCAGCAGGAGACAGGGGGTCGGTTCACCCCTCCACTTT. Using reference TRBV28 and TRBJ1-6 for the parts outside the CDR3, the full variable domain is DVKVTQSSRYLVKRTGEKVFLECVQDMDHENMFWYRQDPGLGLRLIYFSYDVKMKEKGDIPEGYSVSREKKERFSLILESASTNQTSMYLCASRRQGVGSPLHFGNGTRLTVT.

The genes are TRBV6-5 and TRBJ2-7, with 8 bases that match TRBD1. The germline V gene encodes CDR1 MNHEY and CDR2 SVGAGI. V lost 0 bases, J lost 3 bases, and 4 bases stayed unmatched. The CDR3 has 15 residues. CDR3 sequence (DNA): TGTGCCAGCAGTTACTCGGGCACAGGGGGCTACGAGCAGTACTTC. Amino acid sequence: CASSYSGTGGYEQYF.

V gene TRBV7-8 combines with J gene TRBJ2-5; 10 bases agree with TRBD2. The V gene's germline CDR1 is SGHVS and CDR2 FQNEAQ. Unmatched junction bases numbered 6, after V lost 4 bases and J lost 1 base. The CDR3 totals 16 residues. CDR3 sequence: CASSSSSGGLQETQYF. CDR3 DNA sequence: TGTGCCAGCAGCTCCTCTAGCGGGGGCCTCCAAGAGACCCAGTACTTC.

This clone was recorded a few times. The chain uses TRBV7-9 and TRBJ1-2; weak D call: TRBD1 (5 bases). Trimming cost V 4 bases and J 7 bases, with 10 bases left between them. Looked up from germline, CDR1 is SEHNR and CDR2 is FQNEAQ (reference sequence). The CDR3 length is 12 residues. CDR3 coding DNA: TGTGCCAGCAGCTCCCGGGACTCTGGCTACACCTTC. Translation gives CASSSRDSGYTF. Supplemented by reference TRBV7-9 and TRBJ1-2, the full variable domain reads DTGVSQNPRHKITKRGQNVTFRCDPISEHNRLYWYRQTLGQGPEFLTYFQNEAQLEKSRLLSDRFSAERPKGSFSTLEIQRTEQGDSAMYLCASSSRDSGYTFGSGTRLTVV.

This sequence joins TRBV7-2 and TRBJ2-7, with D maybe TRBD1 (7 bases). This CDR3 is built from 16 residues. Germline CDR1 and CDR2: SGHTA and FQGNSA. The V end was cut by 3 bases, the J end by 3 bases, with 18 bases between. Here the CDR3 reads CASSFPPQGGNYEQYF. As DNA, the CDR3 is TGTGCCAGCAGCTTCCCGCCCCAGGGGGGAAACTACGAGCAGTACTTC.

With regard to this clone: The identical CDR3 is also encoded by other nucleotide sequences in the sample. V gene TRBV6-6 combines with J gene TRBJ2-1; 7 nucleotides align to TRBD2. J gave up 4 bases and V 6 bases, and 9 bases lay outside the gene matches. The CDR3 extends over 15 amino acids. Germline V gives CDR1 MNHNY, CDR2 SVGAGI (reference sequence). This CDR3 reads CASSLPGGLYNEQFF. CDR3 in DNA: TGTGCCAGCAGCCTCCCCGGGGGACTATACAATGAGCAGTTCTTC.

The chain uses TRBV28 and TRBJ2-5, with D perhaps matching TRBD2 (5 bases). The J call may be faulty, since TRBJ2-7 better matches the DNA end. Germline loops: CDR1 MDHEN, CDR2 SYDVKM. This CDR3 contains 16 residues. In DNA form, the CDR3 reads TGTGCCAGCAGTTTATACAGCAGGAGCGGCGTCTACGAGCAGTACTTC. Its translation is CASSLYSRSGVYEQYF.

The rearrangement joins TRBV7-8 to TRBJ2-7; D might be TRBD1 (6 bases). The length of the CDR3 is 15 residues. Germline CDR1 SGHVS, CDR2 FQNEAQ. The V end was cut by 5 bases, the J end by 2 bases, with 16 bases between. The CDR3 DNA is TGTGCCAGCAGCCTCGCCCCAGGGGCCACCTACGAGCAGTACTTC. This gives the protein CASSLAPGATYEQYF.

This chain uses TRBV14 with TRBJ1-2, with no clear D. The V gene lost 1 base and the J gene lost 2 bases, with 11 bases spanning the gap. The CDR3 length is 15 residues. Germline V lookup: CDR1 SGHDN, CDR2 FVKESK. CDR3 protein: CASSQGLQANYGYTF. The CDR3 region has the DNA TGTGCCAGCAGCCAAGGGCTCCAGGCGAACTATGGCTACACCTTC. The full variable domain, in which reference TRBV14 and TRBJ1-2 provide the parts outside the CDR3, is EAGVTQFPSHSVIEKGQTVTLRCDPISGHDNLYWYRRVMGKEIKFLLHFVKESKQDESGMPNNRFLAERTGGTYSTLKVQPAELEDSGVYFCASSQGLQANYGYTFGSGTRLTVV.

V gene TRBV5-6 combines with J gene TRBJ2-7; 8 nucleotides align to TRBD1. Per the germline V gene, CDR1 is SGHDT and CDR2 is YYEEEE. Trimming removed 4 bases from V and 6 bases from J; junction bases left unmatched: 9. The CDR3 runs to 14 residues. In DNA form, the CDR3 reads TGTGCCAGCAGCCCGGGACAGGTCATGGGCGAGCAGTACTTC. Amino acids: CASSPGQVMGEQYF.